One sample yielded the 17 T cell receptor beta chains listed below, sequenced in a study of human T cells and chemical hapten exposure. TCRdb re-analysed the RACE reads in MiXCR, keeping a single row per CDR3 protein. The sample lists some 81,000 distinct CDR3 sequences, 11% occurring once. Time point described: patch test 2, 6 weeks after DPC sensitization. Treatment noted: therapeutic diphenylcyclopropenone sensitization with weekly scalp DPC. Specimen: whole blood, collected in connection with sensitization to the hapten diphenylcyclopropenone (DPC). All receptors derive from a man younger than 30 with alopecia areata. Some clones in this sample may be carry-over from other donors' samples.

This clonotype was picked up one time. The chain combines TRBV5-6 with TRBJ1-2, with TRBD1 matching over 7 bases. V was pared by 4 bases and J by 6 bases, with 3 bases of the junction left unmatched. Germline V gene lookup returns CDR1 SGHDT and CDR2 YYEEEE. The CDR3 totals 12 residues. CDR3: CASSQGQNGYTF. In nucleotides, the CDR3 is TGTGCCAGCAGCCAGGGACAGAATGGCTACACCTTC.

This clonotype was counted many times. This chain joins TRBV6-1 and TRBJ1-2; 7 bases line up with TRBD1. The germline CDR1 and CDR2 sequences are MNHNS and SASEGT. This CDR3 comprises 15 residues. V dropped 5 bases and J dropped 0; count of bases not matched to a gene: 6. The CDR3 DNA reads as TGTGCCAGCAGTAAGACAGGGACTGCTAACTATGGCTACACCTTC. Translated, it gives CASSKTGTANYGYTF.

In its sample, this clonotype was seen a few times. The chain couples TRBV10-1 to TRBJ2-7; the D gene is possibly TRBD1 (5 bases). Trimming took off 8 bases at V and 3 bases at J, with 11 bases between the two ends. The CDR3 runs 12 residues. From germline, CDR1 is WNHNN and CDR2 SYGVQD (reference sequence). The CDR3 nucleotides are TGCGCCAGCTCCAAGACAGACTACGAGCAGTACGTC. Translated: CASSKTDYEQYV.

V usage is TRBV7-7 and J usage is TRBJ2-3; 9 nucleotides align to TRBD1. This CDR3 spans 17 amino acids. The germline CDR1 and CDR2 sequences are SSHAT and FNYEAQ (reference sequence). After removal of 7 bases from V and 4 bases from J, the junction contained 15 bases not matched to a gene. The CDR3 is CASTPLPGQGNPDTQYF. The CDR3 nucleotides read TGTGCCAGCACCCCATTACCAGGACAGGGGAACCCAGATACGCAGTATTTT.

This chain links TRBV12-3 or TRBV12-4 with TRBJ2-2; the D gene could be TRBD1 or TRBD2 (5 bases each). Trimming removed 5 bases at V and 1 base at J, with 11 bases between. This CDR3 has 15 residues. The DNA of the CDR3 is TGTGCCAGCAGTCGGGACCGGGTGAACACCGGGGAGCTGTTTTTT. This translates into CASSRDRVNTGELFF.

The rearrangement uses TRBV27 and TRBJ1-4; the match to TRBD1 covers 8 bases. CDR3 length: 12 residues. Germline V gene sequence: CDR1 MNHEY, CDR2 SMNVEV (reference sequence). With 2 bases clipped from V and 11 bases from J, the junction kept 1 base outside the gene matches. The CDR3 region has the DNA TGTGCCAGCAGTTTAACAGGGGGGAAACTGTTTTTT. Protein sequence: CASSLTGGKLFF.

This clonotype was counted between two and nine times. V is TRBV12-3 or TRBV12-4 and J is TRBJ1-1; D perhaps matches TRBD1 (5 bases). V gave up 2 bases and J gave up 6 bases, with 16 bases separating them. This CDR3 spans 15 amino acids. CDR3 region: CASSLIRQGGAEAFF. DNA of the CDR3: TGTGCCAGCAGTTTAATAAGGCAGGGAGGCGCTGAAGCTTTCTTT.

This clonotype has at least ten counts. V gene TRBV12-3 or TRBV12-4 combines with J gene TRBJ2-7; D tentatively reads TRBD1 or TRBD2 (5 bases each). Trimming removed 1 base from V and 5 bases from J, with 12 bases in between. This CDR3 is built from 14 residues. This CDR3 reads CASSLGGDGHEQYF. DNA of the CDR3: TGTGCCAGCAGTTTAGGTGGGGACGGCCACGAGCAGTACTTC.

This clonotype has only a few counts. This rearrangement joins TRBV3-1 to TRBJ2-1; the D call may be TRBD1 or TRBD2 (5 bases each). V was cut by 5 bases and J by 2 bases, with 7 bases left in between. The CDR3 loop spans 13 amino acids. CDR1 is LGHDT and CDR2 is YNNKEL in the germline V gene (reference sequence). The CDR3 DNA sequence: TGTGCCAGCAGCGGGGGACCCTACAATGAGCAGTTCTTC. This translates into CASSGGPYNEQFF.

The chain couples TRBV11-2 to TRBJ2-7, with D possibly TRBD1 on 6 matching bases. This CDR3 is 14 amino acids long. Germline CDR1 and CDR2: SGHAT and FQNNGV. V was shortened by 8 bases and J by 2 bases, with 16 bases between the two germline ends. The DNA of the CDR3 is TGTGCCAGCTCCTCGAACAGGGACCCCTACGAGCAGTACTTC. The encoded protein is CASSSNRDPYEQYF.

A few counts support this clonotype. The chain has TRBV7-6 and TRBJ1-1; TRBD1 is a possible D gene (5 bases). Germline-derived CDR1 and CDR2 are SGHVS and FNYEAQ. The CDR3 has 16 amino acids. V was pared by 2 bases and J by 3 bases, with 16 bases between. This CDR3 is CASSLSGGEVHTEAFF. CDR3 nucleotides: TGTGCCAGCAGCTTATCCGGAGGGGAGGTTCACACTGAAGCTTTCTTT.

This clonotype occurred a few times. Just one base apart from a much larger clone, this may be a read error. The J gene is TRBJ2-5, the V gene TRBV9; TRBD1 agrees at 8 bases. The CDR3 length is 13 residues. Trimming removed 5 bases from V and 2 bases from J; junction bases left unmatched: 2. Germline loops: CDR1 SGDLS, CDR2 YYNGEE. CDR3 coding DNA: TGTGCCAGCAGTGGGGACAGGCAAGAGACCCAGTACTTC. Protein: CASSGDRQETQYF.

The CDR3 DNA sequence: TGCGCCAGCAGTGAATCCTCTGGAAACACCATATATTTT. It encodes CASSESSGNTIYF. The chain has TRBV10-1 and TRBJ1-3; D unclear. The CDR3 covers 13 residues. Germline-derived CDR1 and CDR2 are WNHNN and SYGVQD (reference sequence). V was pared by 3 bases and J by 0 bases, with 3 bases between.

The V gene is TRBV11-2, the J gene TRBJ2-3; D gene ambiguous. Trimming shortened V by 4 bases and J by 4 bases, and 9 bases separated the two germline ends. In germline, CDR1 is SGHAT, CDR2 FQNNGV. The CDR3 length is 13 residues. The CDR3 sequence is CASSYDPPDTQYF. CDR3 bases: TGTGCCAGCAGCTACGACCCCCCAGATACGCAGTATTTT.

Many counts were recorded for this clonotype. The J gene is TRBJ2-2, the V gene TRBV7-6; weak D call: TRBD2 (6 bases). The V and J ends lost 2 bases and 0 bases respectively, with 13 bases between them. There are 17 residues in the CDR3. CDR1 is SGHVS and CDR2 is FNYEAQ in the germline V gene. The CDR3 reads CASSLPGRLTNTGELFF. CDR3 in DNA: TGTGCCAGCAGCTTACCCGGGAGACTCACGAACACCGGGGAGCTGTTTTTT.

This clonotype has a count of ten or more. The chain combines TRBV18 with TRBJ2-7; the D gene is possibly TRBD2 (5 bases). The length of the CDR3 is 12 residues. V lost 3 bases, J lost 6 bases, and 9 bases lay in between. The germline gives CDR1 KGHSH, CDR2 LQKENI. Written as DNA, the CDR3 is TGTGCCAGCTCACCGCTAGGGAGCGAGCAGTACTTC. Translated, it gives CASSPLGSEQYF.

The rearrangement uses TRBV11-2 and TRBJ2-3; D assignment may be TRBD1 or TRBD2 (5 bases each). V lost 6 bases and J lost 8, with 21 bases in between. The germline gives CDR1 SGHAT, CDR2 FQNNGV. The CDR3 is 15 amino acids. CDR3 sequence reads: CASRAPGRRGGTQYF. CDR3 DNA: TGTGCCAGCAGGGCGCCGGGACGTCGCGGAGGTACGCAGTATTTT.